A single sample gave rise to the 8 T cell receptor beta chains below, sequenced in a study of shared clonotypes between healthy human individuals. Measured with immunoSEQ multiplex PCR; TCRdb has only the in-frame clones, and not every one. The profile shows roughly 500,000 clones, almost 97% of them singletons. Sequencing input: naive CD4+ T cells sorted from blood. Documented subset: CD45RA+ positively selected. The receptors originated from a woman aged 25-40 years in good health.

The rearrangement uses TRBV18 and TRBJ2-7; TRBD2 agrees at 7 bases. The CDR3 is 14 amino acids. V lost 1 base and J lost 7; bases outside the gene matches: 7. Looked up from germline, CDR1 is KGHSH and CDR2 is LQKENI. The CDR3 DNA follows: TGTGCCAGCTCACCACGCCTCAGGGAGGGGGAGCAGTACTTC. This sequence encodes CASSPRLREGEQYF.

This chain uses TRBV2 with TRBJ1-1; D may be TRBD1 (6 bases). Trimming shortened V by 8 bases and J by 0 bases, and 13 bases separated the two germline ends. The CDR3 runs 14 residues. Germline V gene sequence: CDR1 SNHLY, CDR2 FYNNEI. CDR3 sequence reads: CASGVGTLNTEAFF. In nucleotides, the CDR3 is TGTGCCAGCGGGGTAGGGACACTGAACACTGAAGCTTTCTTT.

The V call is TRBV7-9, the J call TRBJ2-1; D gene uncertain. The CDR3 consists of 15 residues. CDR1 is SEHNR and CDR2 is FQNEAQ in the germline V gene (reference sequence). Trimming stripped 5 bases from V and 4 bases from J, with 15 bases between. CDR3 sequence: CASSPGWSSYNEQFF. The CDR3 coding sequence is TGTGCCAGCAGCCCCGGGTGGTCCTCATACAATGAGCAGTTCTTC.

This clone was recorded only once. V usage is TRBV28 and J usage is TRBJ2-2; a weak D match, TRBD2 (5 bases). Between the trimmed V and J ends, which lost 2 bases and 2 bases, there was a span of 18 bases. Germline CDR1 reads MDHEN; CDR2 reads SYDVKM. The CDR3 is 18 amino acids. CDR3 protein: CASSLGYWGDVNTGELFF. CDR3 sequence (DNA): TGTGCCAGCAGTTTAGGTTATTGGGGAGACGTAAACACCGGGGAGCTGTTTTTT.

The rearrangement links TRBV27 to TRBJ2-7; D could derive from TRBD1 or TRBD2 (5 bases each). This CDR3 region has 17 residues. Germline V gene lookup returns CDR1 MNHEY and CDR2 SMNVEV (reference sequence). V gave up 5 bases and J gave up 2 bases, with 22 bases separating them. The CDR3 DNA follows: TGTGCCAGCAGTAAACCCTTCGAGGGGAGATTTGCCTACGAGCAGTACTTC. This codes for CASSKPFEGRFAYEQYF.

The CDR3 bases are TGTGCCAGCAGCAAGGGACAGGTTGACGGAAACACCATATATTTT. Protein product: CASSKGQVDGNTIYF. The chain couples TRBV5-4 to TRBJ1-3, with TRBD1 matching 8 bases. Germline CDR1 and CDR2: SGHNT and YYREEE (reference sequence). With 4 bases clipped from V and 4 bases from J, the junction kept 7 bases outside the gene matches. The CDR3 extends over 15 amino acids. Full variable domain (missing parts from reference TRBV5-4 and TRBJ1-3): ETGVTQSPTHLIKTRGQQVTLRCSSQSGHNTVSWYQQALGQGPQFIFQYYREEENGRGNFPPRFSGLQFPNYSSELNVNALELDDSALYLCASSKGQVDGNTIYFGEGSWLTVV.

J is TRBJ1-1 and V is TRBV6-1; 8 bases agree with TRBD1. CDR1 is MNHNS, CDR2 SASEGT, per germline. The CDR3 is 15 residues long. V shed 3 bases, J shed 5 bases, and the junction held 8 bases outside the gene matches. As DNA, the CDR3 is TGTGCCAGCAGTGATCAGGGGGCGCCGAGGACTGAAGCTTTCTTT. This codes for CASSDQGAPRTEAFF.

The CDR3 loop reads CASSLVCWGTGSYEQYF. The CDR3 DNA reads as TGTGCCAGCAGCTTAGTGTGTTGGGGGACTGGCTCCTACGAGCAGTACTTC. The chain combines TRBV7-7 with TRBJ2-7, with D possibly matching TRBD2 (6 bases). Trimming stripped 1 base from V and 0 bases from J, with 16 bases between. This CDR3 contains 17 residues. The germline V gene has CDR1 SSHAT and CDR2 FNYEAQ (reference sequence).